The 5 T cell receptor beta chains listed next were all sequenced from one sample in a study of shared clonotypes between healthy human individuals. Profiling relied on immunoSEQ multiplex PCR, and the TCRdb table lists in-frame clones only, not all of them. Here the sample spans fewer than 3 million clones, 80% to 95% being singletons. The sample consisted of naive CD4+ T cells from PBMCs. Regarding subset: CD45RA+ positively selected. The receptors were gathered from a young man in good health. Some clones in this sample may be carry-over from other donors' samples.

V gene TRBV28 combines with J gene TRBJ1-2; D unclear. Germline values: CDR1 MDHEN, CDR2 SYDVKM. Trimming shortened V by 4 bases and J by 8 bases, and 14 bases separated the two germline ends. The CDR3 is 13 residues long. CDR3 nucleotide sequence: TGTGCCAGCAGTTCTTATGGGGTTATCGGCTACACCTTC. Encoded protein: CASSSYGVIGYTF.

The chain couples TRBV15 to TRBJ2-1; 12 bases line up with TRBD2. The CDR3 runs to 19 residues. Germline CDR1 and CDR2: LNHNV and YYDKDF (reference sequence). V gave up 1 base and J gave up 0 bases; unmatched junction bases: 7. The CDR3 here is CATSRVFLAGGSSYNEQFF. The CDR3 nucleotides are TGTGCCACCAGCAGAGTGTTCCTAGCGGGAGGGAGCTCCTACAATGAGCAGTTCTTC.

Points on this clone: In the same sample, other DNA sequences code for this CDR3. The CDR3 DNA is TGTGCCAGCAGTTTGGCGGGAGGCCCTTACGAGCAGTACTTC. Translated, it gives CASSLAGGPYEQYF. The chain recombines TRBV27 with TRBJ2-7; 8 bases line up with TRBD2. With V trimmed by 3 bases and J by 4 bases, 5 bases remained unmatched. Germline assignment: CDR1 MNHEY and CDR2 SMNVEV (reference sequence). This CDR3 spans 14 amino acids.

The chain carries TRBV5-1 and TRBJ2-5, with TRBD2 identical over 10 bases. Unmatched junction bases numbered 5, after V lost 4 bases and J lost 2 bases. Germline CDR1 SGHRS, CDR2 YFSETQ. CDR3 length: 15 residues. CDR3 sequence: CASSGAGGVQETQYF. The CDR3 DNA reads as TGCGCCAGCAGCGGAGCGGGAGGGGTTCAAGAGACCCAGTACTTC.

The rearrangement joins TRBV11-2 to TRBJ2-1; TRBD2 matches at 11 bases. V was clipped by 5 bases and J by 4 bases; unmatched bases: 4. CDR1 is SGHAT, CDR2 FQNNGV, per germline. The CDR3 spans 15 residues. Here the CDR3 DNA reads TGTGCCAGCAGCACGGGACTAGCGGAGTACAATGAGCAGTTCTTC. As protein: CASSTGLAEYNEQFF.